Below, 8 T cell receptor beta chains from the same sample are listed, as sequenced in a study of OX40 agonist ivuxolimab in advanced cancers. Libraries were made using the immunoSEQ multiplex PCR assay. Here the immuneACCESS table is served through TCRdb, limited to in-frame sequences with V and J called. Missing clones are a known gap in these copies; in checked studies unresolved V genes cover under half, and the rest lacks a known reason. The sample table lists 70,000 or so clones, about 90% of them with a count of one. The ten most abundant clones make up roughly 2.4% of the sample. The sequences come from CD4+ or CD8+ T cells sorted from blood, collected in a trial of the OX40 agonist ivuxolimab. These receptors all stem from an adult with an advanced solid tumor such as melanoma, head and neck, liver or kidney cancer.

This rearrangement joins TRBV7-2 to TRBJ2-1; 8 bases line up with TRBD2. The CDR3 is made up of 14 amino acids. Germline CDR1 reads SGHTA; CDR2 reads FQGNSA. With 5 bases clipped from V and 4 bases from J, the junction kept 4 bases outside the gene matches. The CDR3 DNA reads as TGTGCCAGCAGCGGCCGGGGGGGGTACAATGAGCAGTTCTTC. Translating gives CASSGRGGYNEQFF.

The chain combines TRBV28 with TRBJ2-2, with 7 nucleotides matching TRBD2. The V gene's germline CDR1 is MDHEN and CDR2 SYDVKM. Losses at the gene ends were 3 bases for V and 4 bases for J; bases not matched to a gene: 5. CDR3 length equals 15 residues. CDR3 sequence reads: CASSFPGRSTGELFF. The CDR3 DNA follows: TGTGCCAGCAGTTTTCCCGGGAGGTCCACCGGGGAGCTGTTTTTT.

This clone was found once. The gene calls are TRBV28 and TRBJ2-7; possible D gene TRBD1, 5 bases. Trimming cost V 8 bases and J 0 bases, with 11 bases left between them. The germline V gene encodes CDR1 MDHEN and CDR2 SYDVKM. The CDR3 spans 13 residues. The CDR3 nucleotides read TGTGCCAGCTTTGGGGCTAGCTCCTACGAGCAGTACTTC. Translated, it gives CASFGASSYEQYF.

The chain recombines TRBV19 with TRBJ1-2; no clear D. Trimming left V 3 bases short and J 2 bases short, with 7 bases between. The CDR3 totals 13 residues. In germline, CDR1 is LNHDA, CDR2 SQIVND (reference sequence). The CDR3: CASSMTPNYGYTF. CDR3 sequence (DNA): TGTGCCAGTAGTATGACACCGAACTATGGCTACACCTTC.

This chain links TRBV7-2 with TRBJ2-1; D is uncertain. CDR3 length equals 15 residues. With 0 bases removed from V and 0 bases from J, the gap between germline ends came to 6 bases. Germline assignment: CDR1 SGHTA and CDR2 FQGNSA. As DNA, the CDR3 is TGTGCCAGCAGCTTAGCGGGCCTCTCCTACAATGAGCAGTTCTTC. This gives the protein CASSLAGLSYNEQFF.

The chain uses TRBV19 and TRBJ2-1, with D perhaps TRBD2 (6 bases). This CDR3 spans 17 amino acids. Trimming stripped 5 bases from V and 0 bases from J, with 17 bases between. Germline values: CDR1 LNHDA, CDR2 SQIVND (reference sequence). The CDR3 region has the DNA TGTGCCAGTAGTGAGGAGGAGGGACCCGGCTCCTACAATGAGCAGTTCTTC. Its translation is CASSEEEGPGSYNEQFF.

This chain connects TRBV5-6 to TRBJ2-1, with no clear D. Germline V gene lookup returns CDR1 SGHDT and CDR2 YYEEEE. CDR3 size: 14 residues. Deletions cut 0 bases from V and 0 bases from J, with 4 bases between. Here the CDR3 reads CASSLGSSYNEQFF. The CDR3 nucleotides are TGTGCCAGCAGCTTGGGGAGCTCCTACAATGAGCAGTTCTTC. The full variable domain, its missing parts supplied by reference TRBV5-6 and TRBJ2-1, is DAGVTQSPTHLIKTRGQQVTLRCSPKSGHDTVSWYQQALGQGPQFIFQYYEEEERQRGNFPDRFSGHQFPNYSSELNVNALLLGDSALYLCASSLGSSYNEQFFGPGTRLTVL.

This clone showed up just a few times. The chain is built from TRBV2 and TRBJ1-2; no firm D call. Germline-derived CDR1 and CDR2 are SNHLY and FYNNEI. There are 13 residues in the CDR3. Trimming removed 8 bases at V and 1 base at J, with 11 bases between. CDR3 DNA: TGTGCCAGCTTGGTTGCCCGTAACTATGGCTACACCTTC. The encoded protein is CASLVARNYGYTF. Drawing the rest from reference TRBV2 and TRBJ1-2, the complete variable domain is EPEVTQTPSHQVTQMGQEVILRCVPISNHLYFYWYRQILGQKVEFLVSFYNNEISEKSEIFDDQFSVERPDGSNFTLKIRSTKLEDSAMYFCASLVARNYGYTFGSGTRLTVV.